Listed below are T cell receptor beta chains from one sample, sequenced in a study of glioma-infiltrating T cells after dendritic cell vaccination. Only in-frame clones appear in the TCRdb table, and some are missing; sequencing was by immunoSEQ multiplex PCR. Of nearly 85,000 clones in the sample, over 85% are singletons; the top ten hold approximately 2.9%. This specimen was blood, taken before dendritic cell vaccination. All receptors come from a human donor with glioblastoma. CDR3s include the opening cysteine and the closing phenylalanine or tryptophan. A D gene is named only where the DNA matches it firmly. A clone size is listed for some rows: how often the clone was seen (once, few, many), or a class if it is expanded.

V: TRBV2; J: TRBJ1-1; D: NA; size: NA; CDR3: CATKEGSLNTEAFF; DNA: TGTGCCACTAAGGAGGGCAGTTTGAACACTGAAGCTTTCTTT
V: TRBV18; J: TRBJ2-7; D: NA; size: NA; CDR3: CASSPVGGVGSYEQYF; DNA: TGTGCCAGCTCACCCGTGGGCGGGGTAGGCTCCTACGAGCAGTACTTC
V: TRBV4-2; J: TRBJ2-7; D: TRBD2; size: NA; CDR3: CASSRTSGIPYEQYF; DNA: TGTGCCAGCAGCCGGACTAGCGGGATACCCTACGAGCAGTACTTC
V: TRBV9; J: TRBJ1-1; D: TRBD1; size: NA; CDR3: CASSAGQGIGTEAFF; DNA: TGTGCCAGCAGCGCCGGACAGGGAATAGGGACTGAAGCTTTCTTT
V: TRBV18; J: TRBJ2-1; D: TRBD2; size: NA; CDR3: CASSAIAGNLDEQFF; DNA: TGTGCCAGCTCAGCGATAGCGGGAAACTTGGACGAGCAGTTCTTC
V: TRBV9; J: TRBJ2-7; D: TRBD1; size: NA; CDR3: CASSVAGQGPMEQYF; DNA: TGTGCCAGCAGCGTAGCAGGACAGGGCCCTATGGAGCAGTACTTC
V: TRBV29-1; J: TRBJ1-5; D: TRBD1; size: few; CDR3: CSVAGTGNQPQHF; DNA: TGCAGCGTTGCCGGGACAGGTAACCAGCCCCAGCATTTT
V: TRBV10-1; J: TRBJ2-7; D: TRBD1; size: NA; CDR3: CASSESGTAYEQYF; DNA: TGCGCCAGCAGTGAGTCTGGGACAGCCTACGAGCAGTACTTC
V: TRBV5-1; J: TRBJ1-1; D: NA; size: few; CDR3: CASSLEGAHTEAFF; DNA: TGCGCCAGCAGCTTGGAAGGGGCACACACTGAAGCTTTCTTT
V: TRBV29-1; J: TRBJ2-2; D: TRBD2; size: once; CDR3: CSVVASGGTNTGELFF; DNA: TGCAGCGTTGTGGCTAGCGGGGGGACAAACACCGGGGAGCTGTTTTTT
V: TRBV5-1; J: TRBJ2-7; D: TRBD2; size: NA; CDR3: CASSGTSGGSVSSYEQYF; DNA: TGCGCCAGCAGCGGGACTAGCGGGGGGTCGGTTAGCTCCTACGAGCAGTACTTC
V: TRBV19; J: TRBJ2-3; D: TRBD1; size: NA; CDR3: CASTDRPGDTQYF; DNA: TGTGCCAGTACGGACAGGCCGGGGGATACGCAGTATTTT
V: TRBV7-3; J: TRBJ1-1; D: TRBD1; size: NA; CDR3: CASSLIRSGQGSTEAFF; DNA: TGTGCCAGCAGCTTAATCCGGTCCGGACAGGGGAGCACTGAAGCTTTCTTT
V: TRBV29-1; J: TRBJ2-7; D: TRBD1; size: NA; CDR3: CSVWGSRTGGGEQYF; DNA: TGCAGCGTGTGGGGTAGTCGGACAGGGGGCGGCGAGCAGTACTTC
V: TRBV11-2; J: TRBJ2-3; D: TRBD1; size: NA; CDR3: CASSADRVTDTQYF; DNA: TGTGCCAGCAGCGCAGACAGGGTCACAGATACGCAGTATTTT
V: TRBV9; J: TRBJ2-3; D: NA; size: NA; CDR3: CASSAPSTGTYTDTQYF; DNA: TGTGCCAGCAGCGCCCCCTCGACCGGGACATACACAGATACGCAGTATTTT
V: TRBV19; J: TRBJ1-1; D: NA; size: NA; CDR3: CASSKSSRNEAFF; DNA: TGTGCCAGTAGTAAGAGTTCCCGCAATGAAGCTTTCTTT
V: TRBV5-1; J: TRBJ1-2; D: NA; size: NA; CDR3: CASSLDGELYGYTF; DNA: TGCGCCAGCAGCTTGGACGGGGAACTCTATGGCTACACCTTC
V: TRBV5-5; J: TRBJ2-7; D: NA; size: NA; CDR3: CASSLTGSYEQYF; DNA: TGTGCCAGCAGCTTGACGGGGTCCTACGAGCAGTACTTC
V: TRBV30; J: TRBJ2-3; D: NA; size: once; CDR3: CASGSGDTQYF; DNA: TGTGCCTCGGGTTCGGGGGATACGCAGTATTTT
V: TRBV19; J: TRBJ1-5; D: NA; size: NA; CDR3: CASSPSGINQPQHF; DNA: TGTGCCAGTAGTCCTTCGGGAATCAATCAGCCCCAGCATTTT
V: TRBV5-1; J: TRBJ2-5; D: TRBD2; size: NA; CDR3: CASSFSSGREETQYF; DNA: TGCGCCAGCAGCTTTTCTAGCGGGAGGGAAGAGACCCAGTACTTC
V: TRBV19; J: TRBJ1-2; D: NA; size: NA; CDR3: CASNSPGTSNYGYTF; DNA: TGTGCCAGTAATTCTCCGGGTACCTCTAACTATGGCTACACCTTC
V: TRBV6-1; J: TRBJ2-7; D: NA; size: once; CDR3: CASVWQGPPGGEQYF; DNA: TGTGCCAGCGTTTGGCAGGGGCCCCCAGGGGGGGAGCAGTACTTC
V: TRBV18; J: TRBJ2-7; D: TRBD1; size: NA; CDR3: CASSPRRVRDRASYEQYF; DNA: TGTGCCAGCTCACCACGGCGCGTGAGGGACAGGGCCTCCTACGAGCAGTACTTC
V: TRBV7-3; J: TRBJ2-7; D: TRBD2; size: NA; CDR3: CAGQTSGRVSSYEQYF; DNA: TGTGCCGGACAAACTAGCGGGAGGGTCTCATCCTACGAGCAGTACTTC